Below are 27 T cell receptor beta chains sequenced from a single sample in a study of B cell selection in AIRE deficiency. The sorted conventional CD4 T cells were gated as CD4+CD127+. Produced via immunoSEQ multiplex PCR; TCRdb's table is partial and in-frame only. Of some 24,000 clones in the sample, almost 98% were seen once. Sequences were obtained from conventional CD4+ T cells sorted from PBMCs. These receptors all stem from a human donor with AIRE deficiency.

V gene TRBV6-1 combines with J gene TRBJ2-3; D call uncertain. Per the germline V gene, CDR1 is MNHNS and CDR2 is SASEGT. The CDR3 consists of 17 residues. Trimming removed 3 bases at V and 2 bases at J, with 18 bases between. The chain's CDR3 is CASSDGRSTSITDTQYF. CDR3 coding DNA: TGTGCCAGCAGTGATGGCCGCAGTACATCGATCACAGATACGCAGTATTTT.

V and J are TRBV19 and TRBJ2-1, with 12 bases that match TRBD2. The CDR3 runs 16 residues. From germline, CDR1 is LNHDA and CDR2 SQIVND (reference sequence). Trimming at V came to 2 bases and at J to 9 bases, leaving 8 bases not matched to a gene. The CDR3 here is CASSIKLAGGPGEQFF. The CDR3 DNA follows: TGTGCCAGTAGTATAAAGCTAGCGGGAGGGCCGGGTGAGCAGTTCTTC.

The V gene is TRBV7-2, the J gene TRBJ1-4; D might be TRBD1 (5 bases). CDR1 and CDR2 (germline): SGHTA, FQGNSA. The CDR3 sequence is 13 residues long. Trimming left V 5 bases short and J 4 bases short, with 8 bases between. The CDR3 DNA sequence: TGTGCCAGCAGCCGACAGATTAATGAAAAACTGTTTTTT. Translation: CASSRQINEKLFF. Full variable domain (missing parts from reference TRBV7-2 and TRBJ1-4): GAGVSQSPSNKVTEKGKDVELRCDPISGHTALYWYRQSLGQGLEFLIYFQGNSAPDKSGLPSDRFSAERTGGSVSTLTIQRTQQEDSAVYLCASSRQINEKLFFGSGTQLSVL.

The V gene is TRBV5-6, the J gene TRBJ1-5, with a weak D call TRBD1 (5 bases). CDR3 length equals 17 residues. Looked up from germline, CDR1 is SGHDT and CDR2 is YYEEEE. Trimming removed 0 bases at V and 4 bases at J, with 17 bases between. The CDR3 sequence is CASSLGRGDGYNQPQHF. In DNA form, the CDR3 reads TGTGCCAGCAGCTTGGGGCGGGGGGACGGTTATAATCAGCCCCAGCATTTT. Filled out from reference TRBV5-6 and TRBJ1-5, the complete variable domain reads DAGVTQSPTHLIKTRGQQVTLRCSPKSGHDTVSWYQQALGQGPQFIFQYYEEEERQRGNFPDRFSGHQFPNYSSELNVNALLLGDSALYLCASSLGRGDGYNQPQHFGDGTRLSIL.

This clone has a single count. V and J are TRBV5-1 and TRBJ2-4; the match to TRBD1 covers 7 bases. The CDR3 spans 16 residues. J was trimmed by 1 base and V by 4 bases; bases with no gene match: 8. Per germline, CDR1 SGHRS and CDR2 YFSETQ. In DNA, the CDR3 is TGCGCCAGCAGCCCGGAGACAGGGCGGGCCAAAAACATTCAGTACTTC. Its translation is CASSPETGRAKNIQYF.

The rearrangement links TRBV18 to TRBJ2-3, with TRBD2 matching 11 bases. The CDR3 has 17 residues. J gave up 4 bases and V 3 bases, and 9 bases lay outside the gene matches. From germline, CDR1 is KGHSH and CDR2 LQKENI. The CDR3 spells CASSPLAGGPLADTQYF. As DNA, the CDR3 is TGTGCCAGCTCACCTTTAGCGGGAGGGCCTTTAGCAGATACGCAGTATTTT.

V is TRBV30 and J is TRBJ2-1; 7 bases map to TRBD2. V gave up 7 bases and J gave up 3 bases; unmatched junction bases: 15. Germline CDR1 and CDR2: GTSNPN and SVGIG (reference sequence). This CDR3 has 16 residues. CDR3 in amino acids: CALSLLPGGSYNEQFF. The CDR3 nucleotides read TGTGCCTTATCCCTTCTCCCGGGCGGGAGCTACAATGAGCAGTTCTTC.

This clone was seen once. The V gene is TRBV18, the J gene TRBJ1-6, with 7 nucleotides matching TRBD1. The CDR3 consists of 14 residues. CDR1 and CDR2 from the germline V gene are KGHSH and LQKENI. The V segment lost 4 bases and the J segment 7 bases; nucleotides outside the gene matches: 4. CDR3 DNA sequence: TGTGCCAGCTCACTACAGGGGAACAATTCACCCCTCCACTTT. Protein product: CASSLQGNNSPLHF.

The J gene is TRBJ2-1, the V gene TRBV4-3, with 9 nucleotides matching TRBD2. Germline values: CDR1 LGHNA, CDR2 YSLEER. With 0 bases clipped from V and 4 bases from J, the junction kept 4 bases outside the gene matches. There are 16 residues in the CDR3. The chain's CDR3 is CASSQDGLAGYNEQFF. DNA for the CDR3: TGCGCCAGCAGCCAAGACGGGCTAGCGGGATACAATGAGCAGTTCTTC.

The chain joins TRBV7-3 to TRBJ1-3, with 10 nucleotides matching TRBD1. Germline CDR1 SGHTA, CDR2 FQGTGA. V lost 3 bases, J lost 0 bases, and 5 bases stayed unmatched. There are 17 residues in the CDR3. CDR3 loop: CASSFWTGGNSGNTIYF. CDR3 nucleotides: TGTGCCAGCAGCTTCTGGACAGGGGGAAACTCTGGAAACACCATATATTTT.

The rearrangement uses TRBV11-3 and TRBJ1-1, with unresolved D. Germline V gene data show CDR1 as SGHNT and CDR2 as YENEEA. The CDR3 contains 13 residues. V was clipped by 3 bases and J by 3 bases, with 8 bases between them. CDR3 protein: CASSLMGDTEAFF. The CDR3 DNA reads as TGTGCCAGCAGCTTGATGGGTGACACTGAAGCTTTCTTT.

V usage is TRBV19 and J usage is TRBJ1-5; 7 bases align to TRBD1. J was trimmed by 1 base and V by 4 bases; bases with no gene match: 10. Germline V gene sequence: CDR1 LNHDA, CDR2 SQIVND (reference sequence). This CDR3 is built from 17 residues. CDR3 residues: CASSTLRGQESNQPQHF. CDR3 DNA: TGTGCCAGTAGTACCCTAAGGGGGCAAGAGAGCAATCAGCCCCAGCATTTT.

This chain uses TRBV10-3 with TRBJ2-1; 8 nucleotides align to TRBD2. The V and J ends lost 11 bases and 7 bases, in that order; junction bases with no gene match: 13. From germline, CDR1 is ENHRY and CDR2 SYGVKD. CDR3 length: 14 amino acids. The CDR3 loop is CAPRTQRERNEQFF. CDR3 DNA: TGTGCCCCAAGGACCCAGCGGGAGAGGAATGAGCAGTTCTTC.

CDR3: CTSSQSGNGTYEQYF. In nucleotides, the CDR3 is TGCACCAGCAGCCAAAGCGGGAATGGCACCTACGAGCAGTACTTC. The chain recombines TRBV1 with TRBJ2-7; the table's D call TRBD2 went unverified against the DNA. TRBV1 is an annotated pseudogene. The CDR3 runs to 15 residues.

The chain is built from TRBV5-4 and TRBJ2-3; the D is unclear. Trimming took 3 bases from V and 3 from J, leaving 11 bases between them. The V gene's germline CDR1 is SGHNT and CDR2 YYREEE (reference sequence). The CDR3 spans 14 residues. CDR3: CASSSAIRTDTQYF. The CDR3 nucleotides are TGTGCCAGCAGCTCCGCCATCCGTACAGATACGCAGTATTTT. Using reference TRBV5-4 and TRBJ2-3 for the parts outside the CDR3, the full variable domain is ETGVTQSPTHLIKTRGQQVTLRCSSQSGHNTVSWYQQALGQGPQFIFQYYREEENGRGNFPPRFSGLQFPNYSSELNVNALELDDSALYLCASSSAIRTDTQYFGPGTRLTVL.

The genes are TRBV14 and TRBJ2-1, with D perhaps matching TRBD2 (5 bases). V lost 3 bases to trimming and J lost 7 bases, with 22 bases between them. Looked up from germline, CDR1 is SGHDN and CDR2 is FVKESK. The CDR3 has 17 residues. The CDR3 reads CASSQSLLELDLNEQFF. The DNA for the CDR3 is TGTGCCAGCAGCCAGTCCTTGCTGGAGTTGGACTTAAATGAGCAGTTCTTC.

CDR3 amino acids: CASSAGGLAGLPTDTQYF. CDR3 nucleotide sequence: TGTGCCAGCAGTGCAGGGGGACTAGCGGGCCTCCCCACAGATACGCAGTATTTT. V usage is TRBV27 and J usage is TRBJ2-3, with 12 bases lining up with TRBD2. CDR3 length: 18 amino acids. The germline gives CDR1 MNHEY, CDR2 SMNVEV (reference sequence). V lost 5 bases to trimming and J lost 2 bases; unmatched junction nucleotides: 11.

V and J are TRBV7-8 and TRBJ2-7, with D hard to call. The CDR3 length is 13 residues. The V end was cut by 2 bases, the J end by 0 bases, with 5 bases between. CDR1 is SGHVS and CDR2 is FQNEAQ in the germline V gene. The CDR3 region has the DNA TGTGCCAGCAGCTTACTCCTCTCCTACGAGCAGTACTTC. It codes for CASSLLLSYEQYF.

The chain uses TRBV2 and TRBJ2-7; TRBD2 is a possible D gene (5 bases). The CDR3 spans 15 residues. CDR1 and CDR2 from the germline V gene are SNHLY and FYNNEI. The germline V and J ends were trimmed by 7 bases and 1 base, with 17 bases remaining between them. CDR3 sequence (DNA): TGTGCCAGCATTGCAAGGAGCGGTCTTTCCTACGAGCAGTACTTC. Translating gives CASIARSGLSYEQYF.

V is TRBV6-1 and J is TRBJ1-2; D is perhaps TRBD1 (5 bases). This CDR3 region has 14 residues. Germline V gene data show CDR1 as MNHNS and CDR2 as SASEGT. The V and J ends lost 4 bases and 1 base respectively, with 10 bases between them. The CDR3 spells CASSVSDSNYGYTF. The CDR3 DNA is TGTGCCAGCAGTGTTAGTGACAGTAACTATGGCTACACCTTC.

The rearrangement uses TRBV4-3 and TRBJ2-1; possibly TRBD2 for D (5 bases). The length of the CDR3 is 18 residues. Trimming stripped 3 bases from V and 0 bases from J, with 18 bases between. CDR1 and CDR2 (germline): LGHNA, YSLEER. The CDR3 region has the DNA TGCGCCAGCAGCCAGGAACTAGGTCGGGCCGCCTCCTACAATGAGCAGTTCTTC. Translation gives CASSQELGRAASYNEQFF.

This sequence joins TRBV6-1 and TRBJ1-5; 9 bases line up with TRBD1. Germline lookup yields CDR1 MNHNS and CDR2 SASEGT. The V and J ends lost 7 bases and 9 bases, in that order; junction bases with no gene match: 7. The CDR3 is made up of 13 amino acids. The CDR3 bases are TGTGCCAGCACTGGGACAGGGAGACCGCCCCAGCATTTT. As protein: CASTGTGRPPQHF.

The rearrangement uses TRBV28 and TRBJ2-7; D is perhaps TRBD1 (5 bases). CDR3 length: 14 residues. Trimming removed 2 bases from V and 2 bases from J, with 10 bases in between. The germline V gene encodes CDR1 MDHEN and CDR2 SYDVKM. CDR3 protein: CASSLGEGAYEQYF. CDR3 sequence (DNA): TGTGCCAGCAGTTTAGGTGAAGGGGCCTACGAGCAGTACTTC.

The gene calls are TRBV19 and TRBJ2-2; D perhaps matches TRBD2 (6 bases). The CDR3 is made up of 15 amino acids. Trimming left V 3 bases short and J 7 bases short, with 15 bases between. CDR1 and CDR2 from the germline V gene are LNHDA and SQIVND (reference sequence). CDR3 residues: CASSIGGPVDGELFF. In DNA form, the CDR3 reads TGTGCCAGTAGTATTGGAGGGCCAGTGGACGGGGAGCTGTTTTTT.

The V call is TRBV5-4, the J call TRBJ2-3; D remains unclear. This CDR3 contains 15 residues. Between the trimmed V and J ends, which lost 3 bases and 1 base, there was a span of 12 bases. CDR1 and CDR2 (germline): SGHNT, YYREEE (reference sequence). In DNA, the CDR3 is TGTGCCAGCAGCTCGACTCTCACGCGCACAGATACGCAGTATTTT. As protein: CASSSTLTRTDTQYF.

This chain connects TRBV27 to TRBJ2-2, with TRBD1 matching 8 bases. This CDR3 spans 16 amino acids. Losses at the gene ends were 5 bases for V and 0 bases for J; bases not matched to a gene: 5. Germline V gives CDR1 MNHEY, CDR2 SMNVEV (reference sequence). CDR3 loop: CASSRRQGTNTGELFF. In nucleotides, the CDR3 is TGTGCCAGCAGTCGTCGACAGGGGACGAACACCGGGGAGCTGTTTTTT.

The genes are TRBV7-3 and TRBJ2-1; possible D gene TRBD2, 5 bases. The ends were cut back, 6 bases at V and 9 bases at J, with 21 bases in the middle. Looked up from germline, CDR1 is SGHTA and CDR2 is FQGTGA. This CDR3 is 15 amino acids long. The CDR3 protein is CASRSLPATRGEQFF. CDR3 DNA: TGTGCCAGCAGGTCCTTACCCGCGACCCGGGGTGAGCAGTTCTTC.